This T cell receptor (beta chain) is from a study of control samples from healthy donors and cancer patients. The length of the CDR3 is 15 residues. V dropped 4 bases and J dropped 6 bases, with 18 bases sitting between them. The germline V gene has CDR1 SGHNT and CDR2 YYREEE (reference sequence). The table came from immunoSEQ multiplex PCR; TCRdb's copy has only in-frame clones and leaves some out. The table shows 130,000 or so clones, with about 88% occurring only once. The V call is TRBV5-4, the J call TRBJ2-3, with D possibly being TRBD2 (7 bases). The sequence came from a man over 45 in good health. The source material was blood. The CDR3 DNA reads TGTGCCAGCAGCGAGGGGGGGCTGATTTATGATACGCAGTATTTT. This sequence encodes CASSEGGLIYDTQYF.